Below, 9 T cell receptor beta chains from the same sample are listed, as sequenced in a study of T cells in women clearing cervical HPV infection. Clones were sequenced by immunoSEQ multiplex PCR, and TCRdb holds only the in-frame ones, with some missing. The sample data list 45,000 to 50,000 clones. The source material was blood buffy coat. The receptors stem from a woman aged 18-70 years with a cervical HPV16 infection that either progressed to CIN3+ or cleared (not recorded which).

Note on this clone: The sequence runs out 3 residues before the end of the CDR3; the remainder is reconstructed from the germline J gene. The rearrangement uses TRBV10-3 and TRBJ2-7; the D gene is possibly TRBD1 (6 bases). Germline V gives CDR1 ENHRY, CDR2 SYGVKD. V dropped 7 bases and J dropped 0 bases, with 13 bases sitting between them. CDR3 length: 14 amino acids. CDR3: CAIKDPRGSYEQYF. CDR3 bases read: TGTGCCATCAAGGACCCCAGGGGCTCCTACGAG.

Regarding this clone: Coverage ceases 3 residues before the CDR3 finishes, and the germline J gene fills in the end. This chain connects TRBV19 to TRBJ1-3; maybe TRBD1 (6 bases). V was shortened by 11 bases and J by 1 base, with 9 bases between the two germline ends. Germline CDR1 reads LNHDA; CDR2 reads SQIVND (reference sequence). This CDR3 is 12 amino acids long. The CDR3 spells CASGESGNTIYF. CDR3 DNA, as far as it was read: TGTGCCTCAGGGGAGTCTGGAAACACC.

Concerning this clone itself: With the read ending 3 residues before the CDR3 end, the germline J gene is used to fill in that end. V usage is TRBV19 and J usage is TRBJ2-4, with 9 nucleotides matching TRBD1. The CDR3 length is 16 residues. Germline-derived CDR1 and CDR2 are LNHDA and SQIVND (reference sequence). CDR3 loop: CASSIATGTGNYGQYF. CDR3 DNA (partial): TGTGCCAGTAGTATAGCAACCGGGACAGGGAACTATGGT.

With regard to this clone: The read terminates 3 residues ahead of where the CDR3 ends, so the germline J gene completes it. This sequence joins TRBV7-3 and TRBJ2-6, with no clear D. V shed 3 bases and J shed 3 bases, with 9 bases lying between them. From germline, CDR1 is SGHTA and CDR2 FQGTGA. The CDR3 loop spans 15 amino acids. The CDR3 DNA, read in part, is TGTGCCAGCAGCTTTCAAGGTTATGGGGCCAACGTC. Translation gives CASSFQGYGANV. The CDR3 in full is CASSFQGYGANVLTF.

Concerning this clone itself: The DNA ends 3 residues before the CDR3 does, and the rest of the CDR3 is filled in from the germline J gene. V gene TRBV19 combines with J gene TRBJ1-6, with D perhaps matching TRBD1 (6 bases). V was clipped by 9 bases and J by 5 bases, with 14 bases between them. Germline CDR1 LNHDA, CDR2 SQIVND (reference sequence). The CDR3 is made up of 14 amino acids. CDR3 in amino acids: CASQTGANNSPLHF. The sequenced CDR3 bases are TGTGCCAGCCAGACAGGAGCCAATAATTCACCC.

In regard to this clone: The observed sequence ends 3 residues before the CDR3 terminus, with the missing tail filled in from the germline J gene. This chain joins TRBV5-1 and TRBJ2-1; 8 positions agree with TRBD2. The CDR3 is made up of 15 amino acids. Trimming removed 0 bases from V and 3 bases from J; junction bases left unmatched: 2. Germline CDR1 and CDR2: SGHRS and YFSETQ. The part of the CDR3 DNA that was read is TGCGCCAGCAGCTTGGCAGCGGGGGACTACAATGAG. Translating it yields CASSLAAGDYNE. The whole CDR3 reads CASSLAAGDYNEQFF.

Concerning this clone: The CDR3 end is not reached by the read, which stops 3 residues before it; the germline J gene fills it in. The chain carries TRBV20-1 and TRBJ2-7; TRBD2 aligns across 8 bases. This CDR3 region has 13 residues. V gave up 2 bases and J gave up 2 bases; unmatched junction bases: 2. The V gene's germline CDR1 is DFQATT and CDR2 SNEGSKA (reference sequence). The CDR3 loop is CSARLAGAYEQYF. The DNA read from the CDR3 is TGCAGTGCTAGACTAGCGGGCGCCTACGAG.

With respect to this clone: The read ends 3 residues before the CDR3 terminus; that terminus is restored from the germline J gene. This chain connects TRBV2 to TRBJ2-5; 8 bases are shared with TRBD1. Unmatched junction bases numbered 7, after V lost 3 bases and J lost 4 bases. Germline CDR1 is SNHLY and CDR2 is FYNNEI. CDR3 length equals 15 residues. CDR3 DNA, as far as it was read: TGTGCCAGCAGTGATAACAGGGGGGTTCGAGAGACC. Translating gives CASSDNRGVRET. The entire CDR3 sequence reads CASSDNRGVRETQYF.

On this clone itself: The read halts 3 residues ahead of the CDR3 end, with the missing end drawn from the germline J gene. This chain uses TRBV19 with TRBJ1-2; no clear D. Germline V gene sequence: CDR1 LNHDA, CDR2 SQIVND (reference sequence). V was pared by 5 bases and J by 4 bases, with 14 bases between. The CDR3 is 14 amino acids. CDR3 DNA (partial): TGTGCCAGTAGTTTTCTGAACAGCCGCTATGGC. Protein sequence: CASSFLNSRYG. The CDR3, in full, reads CASSFLNSRYGYTF.